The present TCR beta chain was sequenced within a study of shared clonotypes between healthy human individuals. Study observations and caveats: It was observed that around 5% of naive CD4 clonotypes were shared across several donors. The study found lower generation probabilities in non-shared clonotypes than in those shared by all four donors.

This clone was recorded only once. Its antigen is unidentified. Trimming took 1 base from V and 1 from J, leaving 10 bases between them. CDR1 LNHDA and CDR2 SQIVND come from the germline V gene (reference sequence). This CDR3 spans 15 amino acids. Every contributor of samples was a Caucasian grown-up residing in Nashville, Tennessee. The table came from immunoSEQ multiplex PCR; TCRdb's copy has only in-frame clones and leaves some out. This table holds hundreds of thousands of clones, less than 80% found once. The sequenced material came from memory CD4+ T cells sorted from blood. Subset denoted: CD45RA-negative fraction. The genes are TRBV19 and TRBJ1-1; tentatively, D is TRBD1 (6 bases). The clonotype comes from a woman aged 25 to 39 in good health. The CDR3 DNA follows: TGTGCCAGTAGTATAGGTCGGGGGGCGAACACTGAAGCTTTCTTT. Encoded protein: CASSIGRGANTEAFF.